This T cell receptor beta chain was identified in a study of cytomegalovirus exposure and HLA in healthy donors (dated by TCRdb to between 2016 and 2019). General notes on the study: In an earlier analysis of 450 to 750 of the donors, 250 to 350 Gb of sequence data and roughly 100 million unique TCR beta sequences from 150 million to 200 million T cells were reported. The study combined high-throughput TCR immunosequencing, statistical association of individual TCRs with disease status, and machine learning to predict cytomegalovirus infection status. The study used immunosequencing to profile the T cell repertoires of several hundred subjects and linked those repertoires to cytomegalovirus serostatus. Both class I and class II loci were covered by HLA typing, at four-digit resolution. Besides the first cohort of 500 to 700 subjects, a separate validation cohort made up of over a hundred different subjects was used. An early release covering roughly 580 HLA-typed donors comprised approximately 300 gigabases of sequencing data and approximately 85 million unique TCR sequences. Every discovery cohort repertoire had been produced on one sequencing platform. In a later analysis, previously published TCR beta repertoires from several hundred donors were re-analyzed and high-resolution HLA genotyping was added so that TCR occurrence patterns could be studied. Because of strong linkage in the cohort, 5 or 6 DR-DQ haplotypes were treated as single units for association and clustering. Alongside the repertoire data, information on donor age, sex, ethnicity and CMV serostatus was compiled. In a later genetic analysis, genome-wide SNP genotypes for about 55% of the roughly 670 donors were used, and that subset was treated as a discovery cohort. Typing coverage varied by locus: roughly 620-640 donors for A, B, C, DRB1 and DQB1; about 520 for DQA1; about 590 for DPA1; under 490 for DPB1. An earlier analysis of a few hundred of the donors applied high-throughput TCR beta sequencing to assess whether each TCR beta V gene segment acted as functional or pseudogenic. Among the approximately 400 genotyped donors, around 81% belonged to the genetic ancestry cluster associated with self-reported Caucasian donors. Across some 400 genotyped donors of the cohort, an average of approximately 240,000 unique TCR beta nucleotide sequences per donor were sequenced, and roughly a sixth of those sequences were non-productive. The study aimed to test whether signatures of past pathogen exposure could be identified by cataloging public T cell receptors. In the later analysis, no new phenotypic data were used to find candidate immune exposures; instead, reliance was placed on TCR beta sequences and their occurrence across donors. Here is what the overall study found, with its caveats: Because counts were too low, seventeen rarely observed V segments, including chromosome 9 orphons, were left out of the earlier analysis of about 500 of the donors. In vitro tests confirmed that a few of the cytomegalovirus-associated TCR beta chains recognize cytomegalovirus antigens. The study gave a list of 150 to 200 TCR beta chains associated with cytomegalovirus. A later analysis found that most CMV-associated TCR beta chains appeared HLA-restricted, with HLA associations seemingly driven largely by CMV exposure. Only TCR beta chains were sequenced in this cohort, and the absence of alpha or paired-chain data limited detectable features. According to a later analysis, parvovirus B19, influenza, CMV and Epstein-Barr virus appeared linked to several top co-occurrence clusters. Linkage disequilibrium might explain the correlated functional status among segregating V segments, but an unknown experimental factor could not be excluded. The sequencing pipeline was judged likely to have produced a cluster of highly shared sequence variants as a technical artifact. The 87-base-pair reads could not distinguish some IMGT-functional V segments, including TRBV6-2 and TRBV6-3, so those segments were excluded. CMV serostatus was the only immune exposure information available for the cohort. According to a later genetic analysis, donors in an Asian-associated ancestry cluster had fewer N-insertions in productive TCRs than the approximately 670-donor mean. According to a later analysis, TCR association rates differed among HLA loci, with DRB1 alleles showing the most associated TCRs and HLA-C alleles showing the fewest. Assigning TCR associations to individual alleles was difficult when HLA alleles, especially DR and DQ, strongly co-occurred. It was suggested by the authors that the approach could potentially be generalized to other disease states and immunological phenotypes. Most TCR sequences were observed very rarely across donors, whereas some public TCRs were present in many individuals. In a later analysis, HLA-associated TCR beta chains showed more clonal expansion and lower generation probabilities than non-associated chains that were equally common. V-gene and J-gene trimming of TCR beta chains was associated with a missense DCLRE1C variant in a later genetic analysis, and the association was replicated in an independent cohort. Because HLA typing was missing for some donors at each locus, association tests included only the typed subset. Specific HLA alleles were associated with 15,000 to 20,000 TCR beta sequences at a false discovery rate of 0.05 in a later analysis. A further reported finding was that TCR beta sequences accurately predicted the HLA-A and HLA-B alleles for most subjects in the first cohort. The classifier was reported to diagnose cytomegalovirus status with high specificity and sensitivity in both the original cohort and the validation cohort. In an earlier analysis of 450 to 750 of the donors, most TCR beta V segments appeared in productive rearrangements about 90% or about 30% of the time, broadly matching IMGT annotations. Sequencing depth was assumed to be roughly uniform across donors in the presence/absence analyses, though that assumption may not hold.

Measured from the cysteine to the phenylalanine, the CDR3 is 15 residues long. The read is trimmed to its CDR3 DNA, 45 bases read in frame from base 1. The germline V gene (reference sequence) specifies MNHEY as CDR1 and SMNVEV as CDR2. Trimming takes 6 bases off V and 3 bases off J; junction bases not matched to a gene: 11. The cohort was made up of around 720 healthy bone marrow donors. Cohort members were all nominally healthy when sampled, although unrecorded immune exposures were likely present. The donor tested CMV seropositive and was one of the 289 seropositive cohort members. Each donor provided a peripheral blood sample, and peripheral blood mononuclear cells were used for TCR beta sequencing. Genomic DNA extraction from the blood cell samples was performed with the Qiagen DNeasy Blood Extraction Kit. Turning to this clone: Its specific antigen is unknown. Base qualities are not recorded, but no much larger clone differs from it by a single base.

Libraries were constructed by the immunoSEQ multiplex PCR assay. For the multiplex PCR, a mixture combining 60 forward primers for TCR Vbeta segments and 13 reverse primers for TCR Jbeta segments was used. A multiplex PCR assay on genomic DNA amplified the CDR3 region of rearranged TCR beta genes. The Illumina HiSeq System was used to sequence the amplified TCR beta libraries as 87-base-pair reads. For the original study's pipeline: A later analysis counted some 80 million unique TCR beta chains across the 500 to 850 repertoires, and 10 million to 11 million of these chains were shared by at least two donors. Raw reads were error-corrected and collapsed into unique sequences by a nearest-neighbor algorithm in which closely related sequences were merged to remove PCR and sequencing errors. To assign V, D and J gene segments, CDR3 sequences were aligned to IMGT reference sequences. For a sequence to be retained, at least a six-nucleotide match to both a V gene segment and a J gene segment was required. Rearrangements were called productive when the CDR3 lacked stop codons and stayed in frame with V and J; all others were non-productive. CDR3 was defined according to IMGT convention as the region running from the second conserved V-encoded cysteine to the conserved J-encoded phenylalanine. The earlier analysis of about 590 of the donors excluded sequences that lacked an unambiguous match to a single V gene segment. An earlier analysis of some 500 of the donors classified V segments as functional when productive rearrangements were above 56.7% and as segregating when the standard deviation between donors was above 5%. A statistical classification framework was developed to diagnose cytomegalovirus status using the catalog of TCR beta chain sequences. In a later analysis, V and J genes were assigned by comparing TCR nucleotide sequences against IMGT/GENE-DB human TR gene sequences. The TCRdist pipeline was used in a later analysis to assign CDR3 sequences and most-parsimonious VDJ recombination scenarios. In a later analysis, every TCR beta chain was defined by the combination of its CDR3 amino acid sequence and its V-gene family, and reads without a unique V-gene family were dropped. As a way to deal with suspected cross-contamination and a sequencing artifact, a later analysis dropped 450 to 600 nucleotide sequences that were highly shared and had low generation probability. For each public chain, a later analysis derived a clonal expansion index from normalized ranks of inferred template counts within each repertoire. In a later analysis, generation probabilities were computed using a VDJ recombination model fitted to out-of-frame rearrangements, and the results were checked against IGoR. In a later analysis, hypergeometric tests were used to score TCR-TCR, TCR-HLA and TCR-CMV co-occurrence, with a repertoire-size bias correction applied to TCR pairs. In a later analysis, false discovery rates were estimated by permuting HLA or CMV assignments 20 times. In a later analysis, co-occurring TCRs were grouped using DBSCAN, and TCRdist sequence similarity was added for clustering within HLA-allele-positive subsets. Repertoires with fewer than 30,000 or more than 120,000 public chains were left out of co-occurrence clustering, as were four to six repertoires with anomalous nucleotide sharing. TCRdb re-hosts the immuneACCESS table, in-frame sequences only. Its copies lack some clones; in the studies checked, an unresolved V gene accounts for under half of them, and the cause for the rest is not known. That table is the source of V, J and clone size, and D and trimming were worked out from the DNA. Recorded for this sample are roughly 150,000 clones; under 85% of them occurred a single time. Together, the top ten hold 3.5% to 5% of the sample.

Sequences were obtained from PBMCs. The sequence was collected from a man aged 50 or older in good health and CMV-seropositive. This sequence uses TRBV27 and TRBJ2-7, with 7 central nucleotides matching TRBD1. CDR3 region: CASSPLWDRVYEQYF. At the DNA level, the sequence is TGTGCCAGCAGCCCACTCTGGGACAGAGTCTACGAGCAGTACTTC.